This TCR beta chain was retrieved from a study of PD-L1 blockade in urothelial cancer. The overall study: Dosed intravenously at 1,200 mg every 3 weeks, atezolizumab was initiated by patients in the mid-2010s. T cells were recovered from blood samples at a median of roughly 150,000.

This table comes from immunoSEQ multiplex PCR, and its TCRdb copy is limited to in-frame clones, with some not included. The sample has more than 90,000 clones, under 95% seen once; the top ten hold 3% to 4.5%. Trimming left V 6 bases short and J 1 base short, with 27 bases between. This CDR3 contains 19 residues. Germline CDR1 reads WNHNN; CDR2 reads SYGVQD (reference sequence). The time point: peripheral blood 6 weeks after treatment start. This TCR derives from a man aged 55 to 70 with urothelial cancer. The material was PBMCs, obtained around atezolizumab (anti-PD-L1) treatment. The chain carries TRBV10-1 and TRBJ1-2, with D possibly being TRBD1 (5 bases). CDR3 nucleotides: TGCGCCAGCAGACCCCGGGGGGGGAACTCTCGTTCCTATAACTATGGCTACACCTTC. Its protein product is CASRPRGGNSRSYNYGYTF.